What follows is one TCR beta chain and its context. V lost 2 bases to trimming and J lost 13 bases; unmatched junction nucleotides: 13. CDR1 and CDR2 (germline): KGHSH, LQKENI. CDR3 length: 16 amino acids. This record comes from a study of blood T cell repertoires in COVID-19. Source study methods: Reference gene primer amplification gave estimated nucleated cell counts. The assay was immunoSEQ multiplex PCR, and TCRdb's table has in-frame clones only and misses some. The D gene and trimming were derived from the DNA, and the V and J assignments and clone size from that table. The sample shows over 120,000 clones, around 80% of them seen only once. Residents of about two dozen US areas, aged roughly 18 to 90 years, made up the participants. Assignment of participants to cohorts was predicated upon participant-reported clinical history. Recovered Cohort 3 donors showed two negative PCRs, clearance, or symptom resolution.

The clonotype was recovered from a woman in her forties or fifties who had recovered from COVID-19. Specimen: PBMCs or T cells enriched from blood (not recorded which). The chain recombines TRBV18 with TRBJ1-6; 8 bases agree with TRBD1. CDR3 sequence reads: CASSPSAGQGTSPLHF. Written as DNA, the CDR3 is TGTGCCAGCTCACCAAGCGCTGGACAGGGTACCTCGCCCCTCCACTTT.